This T cell receptor beta chain came from a study of shared clonotypes between healthy human individuals. For the study at large: Donor ages ranged 18 to 49 years: a couple of women, a few men. Whole-study findings and limits: The sampled material consisted only of blood, and tissue repertoires are likely to differ. A limitation of the genetic and exposure-history diversity represented arose from few donors.

V gave up 4 bases and J gave up 1 base, with 5 bases separating them. The germline V gene has CDR1 MNHNY and CDR2 SVGAGI (reference sequence). CDR3 size: 13 residues. Sequenced by immunoSEQ multiplex PCR; TCRdb stores in-frame clones only, minus some. The sample includes over a million clones, around 78% seen only once; the top ten take more than 0.45%. In regard to this clone: The antigen remains undetermined. Other nucleotide sequences in the sample specify the same CDR3.

This receptor was taken from a man between 18 and 29 years old in good health. Some clones in this sample may be carry-over from other donors' samples. Sequenced: memory CD4+ T cells from PBMCs. Subset of the sample: CD45RA-negative fraction. V is TRBV6-6 and J is TRBJ1-5; D not resolved. The CDR3 DNA reads as TGTGCCAGCAGTTTGGACAGCAATCAGCCCCAGCATTTT. Translation: CASSLDSNQPQHF.